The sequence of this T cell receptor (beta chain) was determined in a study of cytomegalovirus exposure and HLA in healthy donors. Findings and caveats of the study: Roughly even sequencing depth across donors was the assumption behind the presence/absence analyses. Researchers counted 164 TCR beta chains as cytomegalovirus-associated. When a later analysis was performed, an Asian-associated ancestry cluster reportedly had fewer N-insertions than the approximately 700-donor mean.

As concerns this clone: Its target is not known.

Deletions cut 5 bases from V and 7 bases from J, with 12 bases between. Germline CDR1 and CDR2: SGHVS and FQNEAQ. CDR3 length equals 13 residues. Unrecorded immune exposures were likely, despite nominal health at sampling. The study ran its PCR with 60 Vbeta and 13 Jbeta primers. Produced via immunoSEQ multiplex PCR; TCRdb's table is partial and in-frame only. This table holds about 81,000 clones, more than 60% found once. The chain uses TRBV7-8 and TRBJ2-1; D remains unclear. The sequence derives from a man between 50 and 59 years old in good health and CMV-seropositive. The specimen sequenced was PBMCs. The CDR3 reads CASSPRIANEQFF. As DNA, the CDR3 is TGTGCCAGCAGCCCGAGGATAGCAAATGAGCAGTTCTTC.